One and the same sample provided the 27 T cell receptor beta chains below, sequenced in a study of regulatory T cells in long-lasting Graves disease. Construction of TCR beta libraries relied on iRepertoire HTBI primers and on Arm-PCR targeting CDR3 regions. Via MiXCR, TCRdb re-called the multiplex PCR reads, giving one row per CDR3 protein. The sample holds about 470,000 distinct CDR3 sequences, roughly 20% seen once. Specified time point: persistent/refractory GD, antithyroid drugs over 5 years with positive TRAb. Researchers made the TCR library from RNA that was extracted from PBMCs. Source: peripheral blood mononuclear cells (PBMCs), taken when the disease was refractory, from a patient treated with antithyroid drugs. These receptor sequences come from a female donor with Graves disease.

This clonotype appeared many times. CDR3 in amino acids: CASIPAGTVNTEAFF. The CDR3 region has the DNA TGTGCCAGTATCCCAGCCGGGACAGTGAACACTGAAGCTTTCTTT. This rearrangement joins TRBV19 to TRBJ1-1; 7 bases are shared with TRBD1. Trimming removed 7 bases from V and 0 bases from J; junction bases left unmatched: 8. The CDR3 has 15 residues. The V gene's germline CDR1 is LNHDA and CDR2 SQIVND (reference sequence).

This clonotype was picked up a small number of times. The rearrangement joins TRBV5-1 to TRBJ2-7, with D uncertain. This CDR3 comprises 13 residues. Germline lookup yields CDR1 SGHRS and CDR2 YFSETQ. Trimming took off 3 bases at V and 3 bases at J, with 10 bases between the two ends. The CDR3 loop is CASSSRRSYEQYF. The CDR3 region has the DNA TGCGCCAGCAGCTCGCGTCGAAGCTACGAGCAGTACTTC.

This clonotype has a count of ten or more. The CDR3 region is CASSLGQGSAAGELFF. The CDR3 nucleotides read TGCGCCAGCAGCTTAGGACAGGGGTCGGCCGCCGGGGAGCTGTTTTTT. The chain has TRBV5-1 and TRBJ2-2; 9 nucleotides match TRBD1. In germline, CDR1 is SGHRS, CDR2 YFSETQ. This CDR3 has 16 amino acids. V was clipped by 2 bases and J by 6 bases; unmatched bases: 8.

Regarding this clonotype: This clone may be a read error of a much larger clone one base away. This chain links TRBV20-1 with TRBJ2-4; D might be TRBD2 (6 bases). The DNA matches TRBJ2-5 better at its end, which makes the J call doubtful. Germline values: CDR1 DFQATT, CDR2 SNEGSKA (reference sequence). The CDR3 has 17 amino acids. The CDR3 nucleotides are TGCAGTGCTAGAGAGCTAGCGAGAGGGCTAGGACGGGAGACCCAGTACTTC. As protein: CSARELARGLGRETQYF.

This clonotype was found many times. The chain uses TRBV5-6 and TRBJ2-5; D unresolved. This CDR3 region has 13 residues. Germline V gene lookup returns CDR1 SGHDT and CDR2 YYEEEE. Trimming removed 2 bases at V and 5 bases at J, with 10 bases between. CDR3 loop: CASSFLGPETQYF. CDR3 DNA sequence: TGTGCCAGCAGCTTTCTTGGGCCCGAGACCCAGTACTTC. Full variable domain (rest looked up from reference TRBV5-6 and TRBJ2-5): DAGVTQSPTHLIKTRGQQVTLRCSPKSGHDTVSWYQQALGQGPQFIFQYYEEEERQRGNFPDRFSGHQFPNYSSELNVNALLLGDSALYLCASSFLGPETQYFGPGTRLLVL.

Regarding this clonotype: A read error is possible here, since a much larger clone lies one base away. This chain connects TRBV25-1 to TRBJ1-5; 8 nucleotides line up with TRBD1. The CDR3 covers 14 residues. Unmatched junction bases numbered 2, after V lost 4 bases and J lost 3 bases. CDR1 is MGHDK and CDR2 is SYGVNS in the germline V gene. The CDR3: CASSGTGINQPQHF. The DNA of the CDR3 is TGTGCCAGCAGTGGGACAGGGATCAATCAGCCCCAGCATTTT. The entire variable domain, with the rest obtained from reference TRBV25-1 and TRBJ1-5, is as follows: EADIYQTPRYLVIGTGKKITLECSQTMGHDKMYWYQQDPGMELHLIHYSYGVNSTEKGDLSSESTVSRIRTEHFPLTLESARPSHTSQYLCASSGTGINQPQHFGDGTRLSIL.

Note on this clonotype: This likely traces to a read error, being one base from a far larger clone. This chain links TRBV13 with TRBJ2-7; 8 nucleotides match TRBD2. The CDR3 length is 14 residues. CDR1 is PRHDT, CDR2 FYEKMQ, per germline (reference sequence). The CDR3 sequence is CASSLAAGANERYF. DNA for the CDR3: TGTGCCAGCAGCTTAGCAGCGGGAGCGAACGAGCGGTACTTC.

With respect to this clonotype: A much more abundant neighbour one base away suggests this may be a read error. The V call is TRBV6-1, the J call TRBJ2-7; the match to TRBD2 covers 10 bases. With V trimmed by 5 bases and J by 0 bases, 4 bases remained unmatched. Germline loops: CDR1 MNHNS, CDR2 SASEGT. The CDR3 is 15 amino acids. The CDR3, as DNA: TGTGCCAGCAGTACCGCTAGCGGGAGCTCCTACGAGCAGTACTTC. Amino acid sequence: CASSTASGSSYEQYF.

The chain uses TRBV15 and TRBJ1-1; D uncertain. The V end was cut by 0 bases, the J end by 5 bases, with 7 bases between. Per the germline V gene, CDR1 is LNHNV and CDR2 is YYDKDF (reference sequence). The CDR3 length is 13 residues. CDR3 nucleotide sequence: TGTGCCACCAGCAGAGATCGGCGAACTGAAGCTTTCTTT. Translation: CATSRDRRTEAFF.

This clonotype was seen at least ten times. The rearrangement joins TRBV7-8 to TRBJ1-4; TRBD1 matches 8 bases. The V segment lost 6 bases and the J segment 8 bases; nucleotides outside the gene matches: 11. CDR3 length: 15 amino acids. From germline, CDR1 is SGHVS and CDR2 FQNEAQ. This chain's CDR3 is CASRPIRGRREKLFF. The CDR3 DNA is TGTGCCAGCAGACCGATCAGGGGGCGCAGGGAAAAACTGTTTTTT.

The J gene is TRBJ1-2, the V gene TRBV20-1; D ambiguous. Germline CDR1 DFQATT, CDR2 SNEGSKA (reference sequence). This CDR3 is built from 12 residues. Trimming shortened V by 2 bases and J by 8 bases, and 12 bases separated the two germline ends. CDR3 loop: CSARQVSRGYTF. In DNA, the CDR3 is TGCAGTGCTAGACAGGTTTCGCGCGGCTACACCTTC.

V gene TRBV7-9 combines with J gene TRBJ1-2; tentatively, D is TRBD1 (6 bases). The V end lost 5 bases, the J end lost 4 bases, and 14 bases lay between the germline ends. The CDR3 has 14 residues. CDR1 SEHNR and CDR2 FQNEAQ come from the germline V gene (reference sequence). The CDR3, as DNA: TGTGCCAGCAGCCTCGGGACACCTAGCTATGGCTACACCTTC. Translating it yields CASSLGTPSYGYTF. The whole variable domain, filled in from reference TRBV7-9 and TRBJ1-2, reads DTGVSQNPRHKITKRGQNVTFRCDPISEHNRLYWYRQTLGQGPEFLTYFQNEAQLEKSRLLSDRFSAERPKGSFSTLEIQRTEQGDSAMYLCASSLGTPSYGYTFGSGTRLTVV.

This clonotype was seen many times. The rearrangement uses TRBV7-2 and TRBJ2-2; D is uncertain. Germline CDR1 SGHTA, CDR2 FQGNSA. Trimming stripped 5 bases from V and 0 bases from J, with 10 bases between. The CDR3 totals 15 residues. CDR3 DNA: TGTGCCAGCAGCCCTAGGGCCGCGAACACCGGGGAGCTGTTTTTT. The encoded protein is CASSPRAANTGELFF.

Regarding this clonotype: A read error is possible here, since a much larger clone lies one base away. This chain links TRBV6-2 or TRBV6-3 with TRBJ1-2; TRBD1 is a possible D gene (6 bases). The CDR3 contains 16 residues. Germline loops: CDR1 MNHEY, CDR2 SVGEGT. V was cut by 5 bases and J by 8 bases, with 24 bases left in between. The DNA of the CDR3 is TGTGCCAGCAGTGAATTTTTCATCGGACAGTTTCGAGGCTACACCTTC. This gives the protein CASSEFFIGQFRGYTF.

This clonotype was detected ten times or more. This rearrangement joins TRBV28 to TRBJ1-1, with a weak D call TRBD1 (5 bases). V was clipped by 2 bases and J by 6 bases, with 13 bases between them. The CDR3 has 14 residues. The V gene's germline CDR1 is MDHEN and CDR2 SYDVKM. CDR3 amino acids: CASSLPGRGPEAFF. As DNA, the CDR3 is TGTGCCAGCAGTTTACCGGGGCGAGGACCTGAAGCTTTCTTT. Supplemented by reference TRBV28 and TRBJ1-1, the full variable domain reads DVKVTQSSRYLVKRTGEKVFLECVQDMDHENMFWYRQDPGLGLRLIYFSYDVKMKEKGDIPEGYSVSREKKERFSLILESASTNQTSMYLCASSLPGRGPEAFFGQGTRLTVV.

Comments on this clonotype: A read error may explain this, as a much larger clone is one base away. The genes are TRBV7-9 and TRBJ2-4; D remains ambiguous. V shed 7 bases and J shed 0 bases, with 16 bases lying between them. The CDR3 extends over 16 amino acids. Germline assignment: CDR1 SEHNR and CDR2 FQNEAQ (reference sequence). Here the CDR3 reads CASTSLAFLAKNIQYF. The DNA for the CDR3 is TGTGCCAGCACTTCGTTGGCCTTTCTAGCCAAAAACATTCAGTACTTC.

This clonotype was detected many times. The chain joins TRBV28 to TRBJ1-5; D call uncertain. Trimming stripped 6 bases from V and 1 base from J, with 10 bases between. This CDR3 has 14 amino acids. Germline V CDR1 and CDR2: MDHEN, SYDVKM. CDR3 DNA sequence: TGTGCCAGCAGCTTGGGAAACAGCAATCAGCCCCAGCATTTT. It encodes CASSLGNSNQPQHF.

This clonotype has a count of ten or more. The chain links TRBV4-1 to TRBJ1-5; D is possibly TRBD1 (5 bases). This CDR3 spans 15 amino acids. V was clipped by 1 base and J by 9 bases, with 16 bases between them. Germline values: CDR1 MGHRA, CDR2 YSYEKL. CDR3 loop: CASSQARDLRWPQHF. The CDR3 region has the DNA TGCGCCAGCAGCCAAGCTCGGGACCTCAGGTGGCCCCAGCATTTT.

This chain uses TRBV9 with TRBJ2-2; 11 nucleotides align to TRBD2. Trimming took 4 bases from V and 5 from J; bases not matched to a gene: 4. The CDR3 has 15 residues. Germline V gives CDR1 SGDLS, CDR2 YYNGEE. The CDR3 nucleotides read TGTGCCAGCAGCCCAAGGACTAGCGGGACCGGGGAGCTGTTTTTT. Protein: CASSPRTSGTGELFF. The full variable domain, with the rest looked up from reference TRBV9 and TRBJ2-2, is DSGVTQTPKHLITATGQRVTLRCSPRSGDLSVYWYQQSLDQGLQFLIQYYNGEERAKGNILERFSAQQFPDLHSELNLSSLELGDSALYFCASSPRTSGTGELFFGEGSRLTVL.

In this sample, this clonotype turned up a few times. This chain uses TRBV5-6 with TRBJ1-2, with 9 nucleotides matching TRBD1. V shed 4 bases, J shed 7 bases, and the junction held 11 bases outside the gene matches. Germline values: CDR1 SGHDT, CDR2 YYEEEE. The length of the CDR3 is 15 residues. The CDR3 loop reads CASSRTGAGSFGYTF. CDR3 DNA: TGTGCCAGCAGCAGGACAGGGGCTGGGTCGTTTGGCTACACCTTC.

For the CDR3, the DNA is TGTGCCAGCAGTTCCGGGGGCCCAAATTCACCCCTCCACTTT. As protein: CASSSGGPNSPLHF. The rearrangement links TRBV27 to TRBJ1-6; TRBD1 might be the D (6 bases). V lost 4 bases, J lost 7 bases, and 11 bases lay in between. In germline, CDR1 is MNHEY, CDR2 SMNVEV (reference sequence). CDR3 length equals 14 residues.

This clonotype was observed many times. The chain couples TRBV27 to TRBJ1-6; TRBD1 is a possible D gene (5 bases). Trimming took 4 bases from V and 7 from J, leaving 14 bases between them. The CDR3 spans 15 residues. CDR1 and CDR2 from the germline V gene are MNHEY and SMNVEV (reference sequence). The CDR3 spells CASSSGPSPNSPLHF. In DNA form, the CDR3 reads TGTGCCAGCAGTTCGGGACCATCTCCCAATTCACCCCTCCACTTT.

This clonotype occurred many times. The DNA of the CDR3 is TGTGCCATTCCGGGACAGGGATACGAGCAGTACTTC. Its translation: CAIPGQGYEQYF. The chain recombines TRBV27 with TRBJ2-7; TRBD1 matches at 9 bases. The germline gives CDR1 MNHEY, CDR2 SMNVEV (reference sequence). The V gene end was trimmed by 10 bases and the J gene end by 4 bases; junction bases not matched to a gene: 5. The CDR3 has 12 amino acids.

DNA of the CDR3: TGTGCCAGCAGTGAGCAGACCGACGCCTATGGCTACACCTTC. The encoded protein is CASSEQTDAYGYTF. V usage is TRBV2 and J usage is TRBJ1-2; the D is unclear. This CDR3 spans 14 amino acids. Germline-derived CDR1 and CDR2 are SNHLY and FYNNEI. Trimming pared 3 bases from V and 4 bases from J, leaving 12 bases between.

This clonotype was recorded a few times. V and J are TRBV19 and TRBJ1-4; D is ambiguous. The CDR3 has 15 amino acids. Germline V gene sequence: CDR1 LNHDA, CDR2 SQIVND (reference sequence). Trimming cost V 6 bases and J 3 bases, with 14 bases left between them. CDR3 region: CASRRERSSNEKLFF. Here the CDR3 DNA reads TGTGCCAGTAGGAGGGAGAGATCATCTAATGAAAAACTGTTTTTT.

The chain combines TRBV20-1 with TRBJ2-7; tentative D call: TRBD2 (5 bases). Germline V gene lookup returns CDR1 DFQATT and CDR2 SNEGSKA (reference sequence). The CDR3 runs 15 residues. V lost 3 bases and J 5 bases, leaving 20 bases between the germline ends. This CDR3 reads CSASVLGSGSDEQYF. Written as DNA, the CDR3 is TGCAGTGCTAGTGTTTTGGGTAGTGGGAGCGACGAGCAGTACTTC.

The chain uses TRBV4-1 and TRBJ2-6, with D perhaps matching TRBD2 (5 bases). With 1 base removed from V and 2 bases from J, the gap between germline ends came to 9 bases. The V gene's germline CDR1 is MGHRA and CDR2 YSYEKL. The CDR3 has 16 amino acids. Here the CDR3 DNA reads TGCGCCAGCAGCCAAGTACCCGGGACTGGGGCCAACGTCCTGACTTTC. Amino acid sequence: CASSQVPGTGANVLTF.